The T cell receptor (beta chain) under discussion was sequenced for a study of technical replicates of blood from several donors. From germline, CDR1 is GTSNPN and CDR2 SVGIG (reference sequence). Between the trimmed V and J ends, which lost 3 bases and 0 bases, there was a span of 13 bases. This CDR3 has 15 amino acids. Some clones are missing from TCRdb's copy, which holds only in-frame ones; the method was immunoSEQ multiplex PCR. Altogether about 89,000 clones are present, around 94% being singletons, with the ten largest covering approximately 0.25%. The genes are TRBV30 and TRBJ2-3; perhaps TRBD1 as D (6 bases). Input material: T cells isolated from PBMCs. This TCR derives from a human donor in good health. The CDR3 loop reads CAWSRAGVSTDTQYF. CDR3 DNA: TGTGCCTGGAGCCGGGCAGGGGTCAGCACAGATACGCAGTATTTT.